This passage covers 21 T cell receptor beta chains from one sample sequenced in a study of T cell repertoires in cytomegalovirus infection. Each CDR3 protein gets one entry after TCRdb re-called the reads with MiXCR. Here the sample spans about 150,000 distinct CDR3 sequences, 17% being singletons. Sequencing was done on a sample of CD8+ T cells from PBMCs. These receptors came from a human donor in good health (CMV status not recorded). Some clones in this sample may be carry-over from other donors' samples.

The chain is built from TRBV14 and TRBJ1-2; D gene uncertain. Germline-derived CDR1 and CDR2 are SGHDN and FVKESK. The CDR3 runs to 13 residues. Trimming stripped 2 bases from V and 6 bases from J, with 10 bases between. This chain's CDR3 is CASSQLRSNGYTF. The CDR3 DNA sequence: TGTGCCAGCAGCCAACTCCGGTCGAATGGCTACACCTTC.

This chain links TRBV14 with TRBJ2-3; a possible D gene is TRBD2 (5 bases). Trimming took 2 bases from V and 0 from J, leaving 9 bases between them. Per germline, CDR1 SGHDN and CDR2 FVKESK. The CDR3 runs 15 residues. CDR3 bases: TGTGCCAGCAGCCAACCGGGGTCTAGCACAGATACGCAGTATTTT. Its protein is CASSQPGSSTDTQYF.

This clonotype was counted a few times. The chain carries TRBV6-6 and TRBJ2-1, with D perhaps matching TRBD2 (6 bases). CDR3 size: 14 residues. V gave up 8 bases and J gave up 0 bases, with 11 bases separating them. Germline CDR1 and CDR2: MNHNY and SVGAGI (reference sequence). The CDR3 DNA reads TGTGCCAGCTTTGGAGGGGCCTCCTACAATGAGCAGTTCTTC. Its translation: CASFGGASYNEQFF.

This clonotype turned up a few times. The chain recombines TRBV7-2 with TRBJ2-3; 8 nucleotides line up with TRBD2. The CDR3 sequence is 16 residues long. Trimming cost V 1 base and J 4 bases; bases outside gene matches: 7. CDR1 SGHTA and CDR2 FQGNSA come from the germline V gene. This chain's CDR3 is CASSLGGPGGADTQYF. DNA of the CDR3: TGTGCCAGCAGCTTAGGAGGACCGGGAGGGGCAGATACGCAGTATTTT.

V is TRBV7-9 and J is TRBJ1-6; D unresolved. Germline CDR1 reads SEHNR; CDR2 reads FQNEAQ (reference sequence). Trimming pared 5 bases from V and 4 bases from J, leaving 9 bases between. The CDR3 length is 14 residues. In DNA, the CDR3 is TGTGCCAGCAGCCCACACCAATATAATTCACCCCTCCACTTT. Its translation is CASSPHQYNSPLHF.

This clonotype has more than one count but fewer than ten. The chain combines TRBV10-3 with TRBJ1-1; the match to TRBD1 covers 7 bases. This CDR3 is built from 13 residues. CDR1 is ENHRY, CDR2 SYGVKD, per germline. After removal of 5 bases from V and 3 bases from J, the junction contained 3 bases not matched to a gene. As DNA, the CDR3 is TGTGCCATCAGTCCAGGGGGGGACACTGAAGCTTTCTTT. It codes for CAISPGGDTEAFF.

This clonotype came up a few times. The genes are TRBV6-2 or TRBV6-3 and TRBJ2-1; D ambiguous. Germline lookup yields CDR1 MNHEY and CDR2 SVGEGT. The CDR3 length is 14 residues. With 3 bases removed from V and 6 bases from J, the gap between germline ends came to 12 bases. The CDR3 spells CASSYRPSGNEQFF. Written as DNA, the CDR3 is TGTGCCAGCAGTTATAGACCTTCCGGCAATGAGCAGTTCTTC.

The chain has TRBV7-8 and TRBJ2-1; TRBD2 agrees at 7 bases. The germline gives CDR1 SGHVS, CDR2 FQNEAQ. The J segment lost 4 bases and the V segment lost 4 bases, leaving 13 bases of the junction unmatched. This CDR3 has 17 residues. This CDR3 reads CASSYEAGGLGYNEQFF. CDR3 in DNA: TGTGCCAGCAGCTACGAAGCAGGTGGACTAGGATACAATGAGCAGTTCTTC.

This clonotype was detected many times. V gene TRBV20-1 combines with J gene TRBJ2-3; D perhaps matches TRBD2 (5 bases). Germline assignment: CDR1 DFQATT and CDR2 SNEGSKA (reference sequence). The CDR3 spans 17 residues. V shed 4 bases and J shed 0 bases, with 20 bases lying between them. The chain's CDR3 is CSAMHPGSTSSTDTQYF. Written as DNA, the CDR3 is TGCAGTGCTATGCACCCGGGGTCTACCTCTAGCACAGATACGCAGTATTTT.

The chain links TRBV11-2 to TRBJ2-1; D is unresolved. Trimming shortened V by 5 bases and J by 2 bases, and 10 bases separated the two germline ends. The CDR3 is 14 amino acids. Germline CDR1 SGHAT, CDR2 FQNNGV. CDR3 protein: CASSPLITYNEQFF. The CDR3 DNA reads TGTGCCAGCAGCCCATTGATTACCTACAATGAGCAGTTCTTC.

There are a few counts of this clonotype. The V gene is TRBV6-1, the J gene TRBJ2-1; D possibly matches TRBD1 or TRBD2 (5 bases each). Between the trimmed V and J ends, which lost 10 bases and 2 bases, there was a span of 15 bases. This CDR3 contains 14 residues. CDR1 MNHNS and CDR2 SASEGT come from the germline V gene. The CDR3 here is CATTWDPAYNEQFF. CDR3 nucleotides: TGTGCCACCACTTGGGACCCTGCCTACAATGAGCAGTTCTTC.

The chain is built from TRBV2 and TRBJ2-1; TRBD2 agrees at 8 bases. The CDR3 length is 15 residues. CDR1 is SNHLY and CDR2 is FYNNEI in the germline V gene. Germline trimming cut 2 bases from V and 5 bases from J; bases unmatched to any gene: 5. CDR3 nucleotide sequence: TGTGCCAGCAGTGAACCCTACGGGGGGGACAATGAGCAGTTCTTC. Encoded protein: CASSEPYGGDNEQFF.

The V gene is TRBV6-6, the J gene TRBJ2-2; D may be TRBD2 (5 bases). The CDR3 is 16 residues long. V was pared by 2 bases and J by 0 bases, with 10 bases between. CDR1 is MNHNY and CDR2 is SVGAGI in the germline V gene (reference sequence). Here the CDR3 reads CASSYERRTNTGELFF. CDR3 DNA sequence: TGTGCCAGCAGTTACGAGCGGCGGACGAACACCGGGGAGCTGTTTTTT.

This clonotype was seen a handful of times. The chain employs TRBV28 and TRBJ2-3, with TRBD2 matching 13 bases. The V gene end was trimmed by 5 bases and the J gene end by 5 bases; junction bases not matched to a gene: 4. This CDR3 has 15 residues. The germline V gene has CDR1 MDHEN and CDR2 SYDVKM. The CDR3, as DNA: TGTGCCAGCAGTCTACTAGCGGGAGGGGTAGATACGCAGTATTTT. Its protein product is CASSLLAGGVDTQYF. Full variable domain (rest looked up from reference TRBV28 and TRBJ2-3): DVKVTQSSRYLVKRTGEKVFLECVQDMDHENMFWYRQDPGLGLRLIYFSYDVKMKEKGDIPEGYSVSREKKERFSLILESASTNQTSMYLCASSLLAGGVDTQYFGPGTRLTVL.

The chain couples TRBV19 to TRBJ2-6; TRBD2 is a possible D gene (7 bases). The CDR3 covers 16 residues. Germline-derived CDR1 and CDR2 are LNHDA and SQIVND (reference sequence). V was clipped by 10 bases and J by 0 bases, with 16 bases between them. This chain's CDR3 is CAIRGGWSSGANVLTF. As DNA, the CDR3 is TGTGCCATAAGGGGGGGTTGGAGCTCTGGGGCCAACGTCCTGACTTTC.

The chain is built from TRBV6-5 and TRBJ2-1; D is uncertain. The germline CDR1 and CDR2 sequences are MNHEY and SVGAGI. V lost 6 bases and J lost 11, with 17 bases in between. The CDR3 extends over 13 amino acids. CDR3 nucleotides: TGTGCCAGCAGCATCGGACCAACCAGGAAGCAGTTCTTC. Its protein is CASSIGPTRKQFF.

This clonotype was observed at least ten times. This chain connects TRBV7-2 to TRBJ2-1; 11 bases fit TRBD2. Per germline, CDR1 SGHTA and CDR2 FQGNSA. The CDR3 extends over 15 amino acids. V lost 5 bases and J lost 6; bases outside the gene matches: 6. The CDR3 DNA reads as TGTGCCAGCAGCCCGGGACTAGCGGACTTCAATGAGCAGTTCTTC. Translated, it gives CASSPGLADFNEQFF.

This clonotype was counted only a few times. This chain joins TRBV6-1 and TRBJ2-7; no firm D call. The germline gives CDR1 MNHNS, CDR2 SASEGT. V dropped 6 bases and J dropped 6 bases, with 18 bases sitting between them. The CDR3 runs to 14 residues. The CDR3 loop reads CASRETGGRSEQYF. As DNA, the CDR3 is TGTGCCAGCAGAGAAACCGGCGGCCGCAGCGAGCAGTACTTC.

The chain is built from TRBV29-1 and TRBJ1-2, with TRBD1 matching over 10 bases. This CDR3 spans 13 amino acids. J was trimmed by 7 bases and V by 6 bases; bases with no gene match: 8. Germline V CDR1 and CDR2: SQVTM, ANQGSEA. The DNA of the CDR3 is TGCAGCGTGCGGGACAGGGGAGTCATTGGCTACACCTTC. Amino acid sequence: CSVRDRGVIGYTF. Using reference TRBV29-1 and TRBJ1-2 for the parts outside the CDR3, the full variable domain is SAVISQKPSRDICQRGTSLTIQCQVDSQVTMMFWYRQQPGQSLTLIATANQGSEATYESGFVIDKFPISRPNLTFSTLTVSNMSPEDSSIYLCSVRDRGVIGYTFGSGTRLTVV.

This clonotype turned up a few times. In DNA, the CDR3 is TGCAGTGCTCGGGGCGAGGGATTCTCACCCCTCCACTTT. It is translated as CSARGEGFSPLHF. The chain links TRBV20-1 to TRBJ1-6; possibly TRBD1 for D (5 bases). This CDR3 region has 13 residues. The ends were cut back, 5 bases at V and 10 bases at J, with 15 bases in the middle. Germline V gene sequence: CDR1 DFQATT, CDR2 SNEGSKA (reference sequence).

The chain has TRBV7-9 and TRBJ1-1, with a tentative D call TRBD1 (5 bases). Between the trimmed V and J ends, which lost 4 bases and 4 bases, there was a span of 13 bases. Germline loops: CDR1 SEHNR, CDR2 FQNEAQ (reference sequence). The CDR3 has 14 residues. CDR3 sequence (DNA): TGTGCCAGCAGCTCCAGGGAAACGAGCACTGAAGCTTTCTTT. It specifies CASSSRETSTEAFF.